This T cell receptor beta chain was identified during a study of pediatric ulcerative colitis. One to two pinch biopsies were taken from the rectum during colonoscopy. Clones were read by immunoSEQ multiplex PCR, and TCRdb kept only the in-frame ones, dropping some. In the table there are more than 10,000 clones, 70% to 80% of which are singletons. Remarks on this clone: Other DNA sequences of this sample code for an identical CDR3.

The CDR3 has 14 amino acids. The V and J ends lost 6 bases and 3 bases, in that order; junction bases with no gene match: 6. Germline V gives CDR1 LNHDA, CDR2 SQIVND (reference sequence). The rearrangement joins TRBV19 to TRBJ1-2; 8 bases agree with TRBD1. The specimen was gut tissue. The TCR was taken from a boy younger than 18 who was a control in a study of pediatric ulcerative colitis. CDR3 loop: CASSLTGGDYGYTF. In DNA, the CDR3 is TGTGCCAGTAGCCTCACAGGGGGTGACTATGGCTACACCTTC.